Listed below are T cell receptor beta chains from one sample, sequenced in a study of patients and donors after allogeneic stem cell transplantation. TCRdb ran MiXCR on the RT-PCR reads and lists one entry per CDR3 protein. This repertoire shows roughly 880,000 distinct CDR3 sequences, 18% found once; its top ten account for about 6%. The source material was blood, either unsorted or a sorted T cell fraction (not recorded which). Receptor source: a human donor who was either an allogeneic HSCT recipient or a stem cell or donor lymphocyte infusion donor (not recorded which). It is not recorded whose cells these are; they may come from a transplant donor. Each CDR3 is given with its conserved first and last residue. The D gene is left open where the match is weak. Clone size, where shown, is once, few, many, or a class for clones that have expanded.

>TRBV20-1|few|TRBJ1-5|-
CSASSPGRNQPQHF
TGCAGTGCTAGTAGCCCAGGTCGCAATCAGCCCCAGCATTTT
>TRBV10-3|few|TRBJ1-3|-
CAISDLKGSSGNTIYF
TGTGCCATCAGTGACCTTAAAGGTTCCTCTGGAAACACCATATATTTT
>TRBV6-5|-|TRBJ1-6|TRBD1
CASSYLTGADSPLHF
TGTGCCAGCAGTTATCTCACAGGGGCGGATTCACCCCTCCACTTT
>TRBV5-1|-|TRBJ2-5|-
CASSLANRQGGETQYF
TGCGCCAGCAGCTTGGCCAACCGACAGGGAGGAGAGACCCAGTACTTC
>TRBV6-5|few|TRBJ2-3|TRBD2
CASSYSTIAGTDTQYF
TGTGCCAGCAGTTACTCGACAATAGCGGGAACAGATACGCAGTATTTT
>TRBV18|-|TRBJ2-1|-
CASSPPTPGLTNEQFF
TGTGCCAGCTCACCACCTACCCCGGGACTCACCAATGAGCAGTTCTTC
>TRBV5-1|few|TRBJ2-5|TRBD1
CASSLDQGAKTQYF
TGCGCCAGCAGCTTGGATCAGGGGGCGAAGACCCAGTACTTC
>TRBV12-3/TRBV12-4|-|TRBJ2-5|TRBD1
CASKNRGRRGETQYF
TGTGCCAGCAAAAACAGGGGGCGCAGGGGAGAGACCCAGTACTTC
>TRBV6-1|few|TRBJ1-1|TRBD1
CASRDRPLNTEAFF
TGTGCCAGCCGGGACAGACCACTGAACACTGAAGCTTTCTTT
>TRBV7-6|few|TRBJ1-4|-
CASSLRFATNEKLFF
TGTGCCAGCAGCCTCCGATTTGCAACTAATGAAAAACTGTTTTTT
>TRBV12-3/TRBV12-4|-|TRBJ2-3|-
CASSPPGPDTQYF
TGTGCCAGCAGCCCGCCGGGCCCAGATACGCAGTATTTT
>TRBV18|few|TRBJ2-2|TRBD1
CASSRRDRSGELFF
TGTGCCAGCTCACGCCGGGACAGATCCGGGGAGCTGTTTTTT
>TRBV7-2|-|TRBJ1-3|TRBD1
CARGQGSGGNTIYF
TGTGCCAGGGGACAGGGGTCAGGTGGAAACACCATATATTTT
>TRBV11-3|-|TRBJ2-2|-
CASSRTFLRDTGELFF
TGTGCCAGCAGCCGGACTTTTTTACGAGACACCGGGGAGCTGTTTTTT
>TRBV30|-|TRBJ1-3|-
CAWSPGNTIYF
TGTGCCTGGAGTCCTGGAAACACCATATATTTT
>TRBV9|-|TRBJ2-2|-
CASSVAAGRNTGELFF
TGTGCCAGCAGCGTAGCAGCAGGGAGGAACACCGGGGAGCTGTTTTTT
>TRBV20-1|few|TRBJ2-3|TRBD2
CSVSAGGPSTQYF
TGCAGTGTCTCAGCGGGAGGGCCCAGTACGCAGTATTTT
>TRBV25-1|-|TRBJ1-1|TRBD1
CASSDAQGRVAFF
TGTGCCAGCAGTGACGCACAGGGGAGGGTGGCTTTCTTT
>TRBV3-1|few|TRBJ2-7|TRBD2
CASSLGTTSSYEQYF
TGTGCCAGCAGCCTCGGGACTACAAGCTCCTACGAGCAGTACTTC
>TRBV20-1|-|TRBJ2-3|TRBD2
CSARSQTSGGTDTQYF
TGCAGTGCTAGATCACAGACTAGCGGGGGAACAGATACGCAGTATTTT
>TRBV15|-|TRBJ1-5|-
CATSRVGRGGQPQHF
TGTGCCACCAGCAGAGTTGGCAGGGGAGGCCAGCCCCAGCATTTT
>TRBV6-1|-|TRBJ1-5|-
CASRPRGGSGQPQHF
TGTGCCAGCAGACCCCGGGGTGGGTCAGGTCAGCCCCAGCATTTT
>TRBV7-9|-|TRBJ1-4|-
CASSLAGQNEKLFF
TGTGCCAGCAGCTTAGCAGGACAGAATGAAAAACTGTTTTTT
>TRBV6-1|-|TRBJ2-1|TRBD2
CAISRLASFYNEQFF
TGTGCCATTTCTCGACTAGCGAGTTTCTACAATGAGCAGTTCTTC
>TRBV4-3|many|TRBJ1-2|-
CASSHFAKGYGYTF
TGCGCCAGCAGCCACTTTGCAAAGGGATATGGCTACACCTTC
>TRBV29-1|-|TRBJ2-1|-
CSVLTNEQFF
TGCAGCGTTTTGACCAATGAGCAGTTCTTC
>TRBV7-9|few|TRBJ1-1|-
CASSLVYMNTEAFF
TGTGCCAGCAGCTTAGTTTACATGAACACTGAAGCTTTCTTT
>TRBV6-2/TRBV6-3|many|TRBJ1-6|-
CASSYSGNSPLHF
TGTGCCAGCAGTTACTCGGGAAATTCACCCCTCCACTTT